The 30 T cell receptor beta chains listed next were all sequenced from one sample in a study of T cell changes during pregnancy in multiple sclerosis. Method: immunoSEQ multiplex PCR; TCRdb's copy keeps in-frame clones and lacks some. The table shows tens of thousands of clones, with about 90% occurring only once. Source: peripheral blood, taken before pregnancy. The source of these receptors is a female donor with multiple sclerosis, enrolled in a pregnancy study.

The J gene is TRBJ1-1, the V gene TRBV27; 9 nucleotides align to TRBD1. Germline V gene lookup returns CDR1 MNHEY and CDR2 SMNVEV (reference sequence). The CDR3 length is 15 residues. Unmatched junction bases numbered 3, after V lost 4 bases and J lost 0 bases. The CDR3 region has the DNA TGTGCCAGCAGTTCAGGACAGGGGATGAACACTGAAGCTTTCTTT. Its translation: CASSSGQGMNTEAFF.

Concerning this clone itself: A junction end diverges from the germline sequence, so it may reflect a read error. V and J are TRBV7-7 and TRBJ2-2; 8 nucleotides line up with TRBD1. Germline V gives CDR1 SSHAT, CDR2 FNYEAQ (reference sequence). The length of the CDR3 is 16 residues. The CDR3 DNA reads as TGTGCTAGCAGCACCCACAGGGGGGTCGACACCGGGGAGCTGTTTTTT. As protein: CASSTHRGVDTGELFF.

This chain links TRBV7-2 with TRBJ1-1, with D unclear. Trimming took 6 bases from V and 1 from J, leaving 9 bases between them. CDR3 length equals 13 residues. Per the germline V gene, CDR1 is SGHTA and CDR2 is FQGNSA. CDR3 nucleotides: TGTGCCAGCAGTTCCACGGGGAACACTGAAGCTTTCTTT. Translation gives CASSSTGNTEAFF.

Only one count was recorded for this clone. The chain combines TRBV9 with TRBJ2-5; TRBD2 matches 8 bases. CDR3 length: 16 amino acids. J lost 5 bases, V lost 0 bases, and 9 bases had no gene match. Looked up from germline, CDR1 is SGDLS and CDR2 is YYNGEE. CDR3 DNA sequence: TGTGCCAGCAGCGTAGTTCCTGGCGGGGGGTTGGAGACCCAGTACTTC. Residues: CASSVVPGGGLETQYF.

The chain couples TRBV10-1 to TRBJ2-7; TRBD2 might be the D (6 bases). Per germline, CDR1 WNHNN and CDR2 SYGVQD (reference sequence). The CDR3 runs 13 residues. With 7 bases removed from V and 6 bases from J, the gap between germline ends came to 16 bases. CDR3: CASIPAGGSEQYF. The CDR3 DNA reads as TGCGCCAGCATCCCAGCTGGGGGGAGCGAGCAGTACTTC.

The genes are TRBV27 and TRBJ1-4, with no clear D. The V and J ends lost 6 bases and 3 bases respectively, with 17 bases between them. The CDR3 length is 16 residues. Germline V gene lookup returns CDR1 MNHEY and CDR2 SMNVEV (reference sequence). The CDR3 loop reads CASRPTPRGANEKLFF. As DNA, the CDR3 is TGTGCCAGCAGACCCACCCCCCGGGGTGCTAATGAAAAACTGTTTTTT.

This sequence joins TRBV4-1 and TRBJ2-7; D not certain. The ends were cut back, 1 base at V and 2 bases at J, with 12 bases in the middle. This CDR3 comprises 15 residues. Germline V gene lookup returns CDR1 MGHRA and CDR2 YSYEKL. The CDR3 sequence is CASSQVTVSTYEQYF. The CDR3 DNA is TGCGCCAGCAGCCAAGTAACGGTATCTACCTACGAGCAGTACTTC.

This clone has a single count. The rearrangement links TRBV7-2 to TRBJ1-2, with 8 bases aligning to TRBD1. The V segment lost 0 bases and the J segment 8 bases; nucleotides outside the gene matches: 14. Germline V CDR1 and CDR2: SGHTA, FQGNSA. This CDR3 contains 17 residues. The CDR3 nucleotides are TGTGCCAGCAGCTTAGCGCCCCCAGGGCAGGGGGCGTACGGCTACACCTTC. Protein sequence: CASSLAPPGQGAYGYTF.

This clone was seen only a few times. The chain is built from TRBV7-9 and TRBJ1-2; D is unclear. This CDR3 contains 11 residues. CDR1 is SEHNR, CDR2 FQNEAQ, per germline (reference sequence). V lost 5 bases, J lost 7 bases, and 8 bases lay in between. The CDR3 DNA is TGTGCCAGCAGCCCTATGTCTGGCTACACCTTC. This encodes CASSPMSGYTF.

The J gene is TRBJ1-1, the V gene TRBV19; 7 bases map to TRBD1. V shed 3 bases, J shed 10 bases, and the junction held 11 bases outside the gene matches. The CDR3 consists of 14 residues. The germline V gene encodes CDR1 LNHDA and CDR2 SQIVND (reference sequence). CDR3 residues: CASSMTGPAAGAFF. The DNA of the CDR3 is TGTGCCAGTAGTATGACAGGGCCCGCGGCTGGAGCTTTCTTT.

This clone has just a few counts. This chain connects TRBV15 to TRBJ1-2; D is possibly TRBD1 (5 bases). CDR1 LNHNV and CDR2 YYDKDF come from the germline V gene (reference sequence). The CDR3 spans 18 residues. With 5 bases removed from V and 1 base from J, the gap between germline ends came to 23 bases. The CDR3 nucleotides read TGTGCCACCAGCGCCGTGGGGGGAGGCTCGTACCTTAACTATGGCTACACCTTC. Translated, it gives CATSAVGGGSYLNYGYTF.

The chain has TRBV19 and TRBJ1-1, with 7 bases fitting TRBD1. The germline CDR1 and CDR2 sequences are LNHDA and SQIVND (reference sequence). The CDR3 sequence is 14 residues long. The trim removed 5 bases at V and 5 bases at J, leaving 8 bases unmatched. CDR3 nucleotides: TGTGCCAGTAGTCGGACAGGCGGGTCAACTGAAGCTTTCTTT. Residues: CASSRTGGSTEAFF. The variable domain in full, completed from reference TRBV19 and TRBJ1-1, reads DGGITQSPKYLFRKEGQNVTLSCEQNLNHDAMYWYRQDPGQGLRLIYYSQIVNDFQKGDIAEGYSVSREKKESFPLTVTSAQKNPTAFYLCASSRTGGSTEAFFGQGTRLTVV.

The rearrangement links TRBV4-2 to TRBJ1-4; the D gene is possibly TRBD1 (5 bases). Germline values: CDR1 LGHNA, CDR2 YNFKEQ. CDR3 length: 15 amino acids. The V end lost 0 bases, the J end lost 8 bases, and 13 bases lay between the germline ends. CDR3 DNA sequence: TGTGCCAGCAGCCAAGATTTGGGGCCAGGGGAAAAACTGTTTTTT. This gives the protein CASSQDLGPGEKLFF.

The chain combines TRBV25-1 with TRBJ1-1; D gene ambiguous. The CDR3 has 13 residues. The germline gives CDR1 MGHDK, CDR2 SYGVNS. The germline V and J ends were trimmed by 7 bases and 0 bases, with 9 bases remaining between them. The CDR3 here is CASTSGMNTEAFF. CDR3 coding DNA: TGTGCCAGCACTTCAGGAATGAACACTGAAGCTTTCTTT. Variable domain in full (rest from reference TRBV25-1 and TRBJ1-1): EADIYQTPRYLVIGTGKKITLECSQTMGHDKMYWYQQDPGMELHLIHYSYGVNSTEKGDLSSESTVSRIRTEHFPLTLESARPSHTSQYLCASTSGMNTEAFFGQGTRLTVV.

V gene TRBV7-2 combines with J gene TRBJ1-5; D uncertain. This CDR3 has 14 amino acids. V lost 11 bases to trimming and J lost 2 bases, with 16 bases between them. CDR1 SGHTA and CDR2 FQGNSA come from the germline V gene. The CDR3 DNA follows: TGTGCCTCGGCTGGGGAGTCGGGCAATCAGCCCCAGCATTTT. This gives the protein CASAGESGNQPQHF.

The chain recombines TRBV5-6 with TRBJ1-1; D call uncertain. This CDR3 has 12 residues. V gave up 1 base and J gave up 10 bases, with 11 bases separating them. The germline V gene encodes CDR1 SGHDT and CDR2 YYEEEE. This CDR3 is CASSLSPGIAFF. The CDR3 coding sequence is TGTGCCAGCAGCTTGAGCCCGGGGATAGCTTTCTTT.

This sequence joins TRBV10-3 and TRBJ1-1; no reliable D call. Germline V gene data show CDR1 as ENHRY and CDR2 as SYGVKD. Trimming cost V 0 bases and J 6 bases, with 5 bases left between them. This CDR3 has 12 residues. The CDR3: CAISESNSEAFF. The CDR3 DNA reads TGTGCCATCAGTGAGTCCAACTCTGAAGCTTTCTTT.

This clone is a singleton in its sample. The chain couples TRBV5-4 to TRBJ1-2; TRBD1 matches at 8 bases. This CDR3 is built from 15 residues. Germline loops: CDR1 SGHNT, CDR2 YYREEE (reference sequence). After removal of 3 bases from V and 4 bases from J, the junction contained 8 bases not matched to a gene. The CDR3 reads CASSSPDREGYGYTF. Here the CDR3 DNA reads TGTGCCAGCAGCTCCCCGGACAGGGAGGGCTATGGCTACACCTTC.

The chain employs TRBV5-1 and TRBJ1-2, with no clear D. Per germline, CDR1 SGHRS and CDR2 YFSETQ. V was trimmed by 0 bases and J by 4 bases, leaving 7 bases between them. This CDR3 region has 13 residues. The CDR3, as DNA: TGCGCCAGCAGCTTGGACGAGGCCTATGGCTACACCTTC. Its protein is CASSLDEAYGYTF.

The chain couples TRBV7-8 to TRBJ2-7, with a possible D match to TRBD2 (6 bases). CDR1 SGHVS and CDR2 FQNEAQ come from the germline V gene. With 2 bases removed from V and 0 bases from J, the gap between germline ends came to 8 bases. The CDR3 consists of 14 residues. CDR3 protein: CASSLPGVSYEQYF. The CDR3 bases are TGTGCCAGCAGCTTACCGGGGGTCTCCTACGAGCAGTACTTC.

This clone was found a few times. The J gene is TRBJ1-2, the V gene TRBV5-4, with 9 bases matching TRBD1. This CDR3 is built from 14 residues. Per germline, CDR1 SGHNT and CDR2 YYREEE (reference sequence). Unmatched junction bases numbered 3, after V lost 4 bases and J lost 2 bases. The CDR3 spells CASSHGQGNYGYTF. In DNA, the CDR3 is TGTGCCAGCAGCCACGGACAGGGGAACTATGGCTACACCTTC.

The J gene is TRBJ1-2, the V gene TRBV30, with D tentatively TRBD1 (5 bases). CDR1 is GTSNPN, CDR2 SVGIG, per germline (reference sequence). V lost 5 bases, J lost 6 bases, and 10 bases lay in between. The CDR3 extends over 11 amino acids. CDR3 protein: CAWGPGDGYTF. DNA of the CDR3: TGTGCCTGGGGTCCGGGGGATGGCTACACCTTC.

The chain uses TRBV15 and TRBJ2-1, with a possible D match to TRBD1 (6 bases). CDR3 length: 13 amino acids. Between the trimmed V and J ends, which lost 5 bases and 7 bases, there was a span of 12 bases. CDR1 and CDR2 (germline): LNHNV, YYDKDF (reference sequence). CDR3 sequence reads: CATSQGGANEQFF. The CDR3 coding sequence is TGTGCCACCAGCCAAGGGGGAGCAAATGAGCAGTTCTTC.

This rearrangement joins TRBV6-4 to TRBJ1-2, with 8 bases lining up with TRBD1. Germline lookup yields CDR1 MRHNA and CDR2 SNTAGT. V was pared by 2 bases and J by 8 bases, with 10 bases of the junction left unmatched. The CDR3 loop spans 15 amino acids. This CDR3 is CASSDTGQGLGGYTF. The CDR3 nucleotides are TGTGCCAGCAGTGACACCGGACAGGGATTAGGGGGCTACACCTTC.

A word on this clone: The same CDR3 can be traced to other DNA sequences in this sample. The V gene is TRBV11-2, the J gene TRBJ1-2; TRBD1 matches at 7 bases. V gave up 5 bases and J gave up 3 bases; unmatched junction bases: 3. Germline V gives CDR1 SGHAT, CDR2 FQNNGV. The CDR3 contains 13 residues. The CDR3 DNA reads as TGTGCCAGCAGCCCTACAGGGGACTATGGCTACACCTTC. It translates to CASSPTGDYGYTF.

The chain uses TRBV10-2 and TRBJ2-1, with 13 nucleotides matching TRBD2. The CDR3 length is 16 residues. V lost 2 bases and J lost 8; bases outside the gene matches: 6. CDR1 and CDR2 (germline): WSHSY, SAAADI. The CDR3 here is CASSEPGLAGSHEQFF. CDR3 bases: TGCGCCAGCAGTGAGCCGGGACTAGCGGGGTCACATGAGCAGTTCTTC.

This chain links TRBV7-9 with TRBJ1-5, with 7 bases that match TRBD1. J was trimmed by 5 bases and V by 5 bases; bases with no gene match: 9. Germline lookup yields CDR1 SEHNR and CDR2 FQNEAQ (reference sequence). The CDR3 contains 15 residues. The CDR3 coding sequence is TGTGCCAGCAGCAATGACAGGGTCCGGGATCAGCCCCAGCATTTT. It codes for CASSNDRVRDQPQHF.

V is TRBV6-1 and J is TRBJ2-5, with 8 bases matching TRBD1. The CDR3 runs to 15 residues. Germline-derived CDR1 and CDR2 are MNHNS and SASEGT. Trimming at V came to 5 bases and at J to 7 bases, leaving 12 bases not matched to a gene. The CDR3 region is CASSLQTGDGGTQYF. The CDR3 DNA reads TGTGCCAGCAGTCTCCAGACAGGGGATGGGGGGACCCAGTACTTC.

This rearrangement joins TRBV19 to TRBJ2-5; weak D call: TRBD1 (6 bases). CDR3 size: 14 residues. Trimming removed 10 bases at V and 5 bases at J, with 20 bases between. Germline CDR1 reads LNHDA; CDR2 reads SQIVND (reference sequence). CDR3 coding DNA: TGTGCCACCCAAGATAAAGGACAGCGGGAGACCCAGTACTTC. Its protein is CATQDKGQRETQYF.

This chain joins TRBV2 and TRBJ2-2; no reliable D call. V was pared by 3 bases and J by 6 bases, with 11 bases between. CDR3 size: 14 residues. Germline CDR1 reads SNHLY; CDR2 reads FYNNEI. As DNA, the CDR3 is TGTGCCAGCAGTGAGAGCCTCCGGGCCGGGGAGCTGTTTTTT. Translating gives CASSESLRAGELFF.